The present T cell receptor (beta chain) was sequenced within a study of blood T cell repertoires in COVID-19 (dated by TCRdb to about 2020). Study-wide context: Collaborator samples came from the United States, Italy and Spain and covered acute and convalescent phases of COVID-19. The prospective study material was composed of cDNA or gDNA derived from T cells, B-cell-depleted T cells, or PBMCs. The dataset comprised deeply sampled blood TCRbeta repertoires from subjects exposed to, actively infected with, or recovered from COVID-19. A freely available public database, intended as a resource for researchers studying the immune response to SARS-CoV-2, is where the repertoires were released. Samples were obtained from the ongoing ImmuneRACE study (first 160 participants) and from roughly 1,300 subjects provided by 6 global collaborators. A de-identified subject ID, COVID-19 status, age in years and sex were almost always included in the sample metadata. Where HLA class I and class II types were available, the types were taken from metadata supplied by the sample provider, not from assay-based typing. Study-wide conclusions, independent of this receptor: Clinical and demographic metadata were provided uncurated, with the amount varying by source and participant.

TCRbeta CDR3 regions were amplified from genomic DNA by means of the immunoSEQ Assay, a bias-controlled multiplex PCR. Turning to the authors' computational methods: The number of nucleated cells in each sample was estimated from the amplification of reference gene primers within the assay. Sequence reads were collapsed and filtered to measure the absolute abundance of every unique TCRbeta CDR3 rearrangement. Productive Simpson clonality was computed per sample as the square root of Simpson's diversity index over productive rearrangements. Entries here come from immuneACCESS through TCRdb and include only in-frame sequences with V and J called. Some clones fail to appear in such tables; in the studies checked, an unresolved V gene covers under half of the shortfall, and the cause of the remainder is unknown. The DNA gave D and trimming, while V, J and clone size come from that table. This sample has a few hundred thousand clones in its table, and about 83% of those were observed once. 1.3% of the sample is in the top ten clones.

This clone was counted only a few times. Which antigen it targets is not known. Base-call qualities are not available, and no considerably larger clone is one nucleotide away. One collaborating source in Seattle enrolled patients during active infection and followed them longitudinally through the course of disease. The collaborating institutions used their own protocols to collect whole blood in K2EDTA tubes. For TCRbeta analysis, collaborators shipped samples in one of three forms: frozen whole blood, isolated PBMCs, or DNA extracted from either of those sample types. The CDR3 covers 17 residues, taking in both the cysteine and the phenylalanine. Only CDR3 DNA remains: 51 bases, in frame from the first base. From a lookup of the germline V gene (reference sequence), CDR1 and CDR2 are WNHNN and SYGVQD. V loses 0 bases of germline sequence and J loses 6 bases, and the interval between the two ends is 17 bases.

The chain is assembled from TRBV10-1 and TRBJ1-4; TRBD1 might be the D gene, on 6 matching bases. The receptor was isolated from a woman between 25 and 40 years old with COVID-19, enrolled during active disease. The sequencing input was peripheral blood. The nucleotides read TGCGCCAGCAGTGAGTCTGGTCGGGTCAGGGGTCATGAAAAACTGTTTTTT. Its product reads: CASSESGRVRGHEKLFF.